This T cell receptor beta chain was observed in a study of cytomegalovirus exposure and HLA in healthy donors. Study-wide background: Unique TCRs from HLA-typed donors, about 78 million of them, were held in an early data release.

This PCR relied on a set of 60 Vbeta primers and 13 Jbeta primers. Sequencing used immunoSEQ multiplex PCR; TCRdb keeps in-frame clones, though not all of them. The profile shows some 100,000 clones, 84% of them singletons. The V gene's germline CDR1 is SGHNT and CDR2 YENEEA. The CDR3 is 15 residues long. V lost 5 bases and J lost 9; bases outside the gene matches: 13. The genes are TRBV11-3 and TRBJ2-1; TRBD2 matches 7 bases. Specimen: PBMCs. The source is a woman aged 18-29 years in good health and CMV-seronegative. The CDR3 DNA follows: TGTGCCAGCAGCACCCGTGGGGGGGAGGACTTTGAGCAGTTCTTC. Translating gives CASSTRGGEDFEQFF.